This T cell receptor beta chain was captured in a study of T cells of healthy individuals. TCRdb reanalysed the 5' RACE reads using MiXCR and keeps one entry per CDR3 protein. The sample gives around 80,000 distinct CDR3 sequences, more than 4.5% of which show up once; roughly 7.1% is in the top ten. The CDR3 is 13 amino acids. Trimming took off 2 bases at V and 1 base at J, with 3 bases between the two ends. Germline loops: CDR1 MGHRA, CDR2 YSYEKL. This chain uses TRBV4-1 with TRBJ1-5, with no clear D. The source of this sequence is a female donor in good health. For the CDR3, the DNA is TGCGCCAGCAGCCAAACAAGCAATCAGCCCCAGCATTTT. It translates to CASSQTSNQPQHF.